A selection of T cell receptor beta chains follows, all from one sample in a study of vaccination and CD4 T cells after COVID-19. Antigen specificity for these receptors is unknown. One entry per CDR3 protein results from TCRdb running MiXCR on the PCR reads. The sample has tens of thousands of distinct CDR3 sequences; about 40% are singletons. The specimen comprised CD4+ T cells from blood, cultured in vitro, sampled about 7 months after SARS-CoV-2 vaccination. Receptor source: a human donor who had recovered from COVID-19. CDR3s include the opening cysteine and the closing phenylalanine or tryptophan. The order of the fields is clone size, J gene, D gene, V gene, CDR3 protein, CDR3 DNA. A D gene is named only where the DNA matches it firmly. For some rows the clone size is stated as once, few or many, or as a class when expanded; others skip it.

- TRBJ1-5 - TRBV12-3/TRBV12-4 CASSLAPDQPQHF TGTGCCAGCAGTTTAGCTCCTGATCAGCCCCAGCATTTT
- TRBJ2-3 TRBD2 TRBV7-3 CASSLSGGRGSDTQYF TGTGCCAGCAGCTTATCCGGCGGGAGGGGCTCAGATACGCAGTATTTT
- TRBJ2-1 - TRBV6-2/TRBV6-3 CASSELDPVGNEQFF TGTGCCAGCAGTGAGTTGGATCCGGTCGGCAATGAGCAGTTCTTC
- TRBJ1-1 - TRBV20-1 CSAPLGTEAFF TGCAGTGCTCCCCTGGGCACTGAAGCTTTCTTT
few TRBJ2-3 TRBD2 TRBV15 CATSRLWTSGSTDTQYF TGTGCCACCAGCAGACTCTGGACTAGCGGGAGTACAGATACGCAGTATTTT
few TRBJ2-7 - TRBV20-1 CSARPGTFREQYF TGCAGTGCTAGACCCGGGACGTTTAGGGAGCAGTACTTC
- TRBJ1-6 - TRBV20-1 CSASTSGASSSYNSPLHF TGCAGTGCTTCGACTTCGGGGGCATCGAGCTCCTATAATTCACCCCTCCACTTT
- TRBJ1-6 - TRBV28 CASKDTPRGSPLHF TGTGCCAGCAAAGACACCCCTCGGGGCTCACCCCTCCACTTT
- TRBJ2-7 TRBD2 TRBV7-2 CASSVSGTSGGNSYEQYF TGTGCCAGCAGCGTGTCCGGGACTAGCGGTGGGAACTCCTACGAGCAGTACTTC
- TRBJ1-2 TRBD1 TRBV28 CASSLQQGAPSYGYTF TGTGCCAGCAGTTTGCAGCAGGGGGCCCCTTCTTACGGCTACACCTTC
- TRBJ1-2 - TRBV20-1 CNARVGNWDYRNYGYTF TGCAATGCTAGAGTGGGCAACTGGGACTACAGGAACTATGGCTACACCTTC
few TRBJ2-7 - TRBV2 CASSRDNGRSYEQYF TGTGCCAGCAGCCGGGACAACGGACGAAGCTACGAGCAGTACTTC
few TRBJ1-2 TRBD1 TRBV20-1 CSATPTGGWGGYTF TGCAGTGCCACACCGACAGGGGGCTGGGGTGGCTACACCTTC
- TRBJ2-1 TRBD1 TRBV7-2 CASSKDREDRYNEQFF TGTGCCAGCAGCAAGGACAGGGAAGATCGGTACAATGAGCAGTTCTTC
once TRBJ2-6 - TRBV15 CATSRGVNFVNVLTF TGTGCCACCAGCAGAGGGGTAAACTTCGTCAACGTCCTGACTTTC
- TRBJ2-5 TRBD1 TRBV7-2 CASSLAGTGGQETQYF TGTGCCAGCAGCTTAGCGGGGACAGGGGGCCAAGAGACCCAGTACTTC
- TRBJ1-5 - TRBV20-1 CSARAPDIHQPQHF TGCAGTGCTAGAGCCCCCGACATTCATCAGCCCCAGCATTTT
- TRBJ2-1 - TRBV7-9 CASSDGSRYDEQFF TGTGCCAGCAGCGACGGGTCTCGATATGATGAGCAGTTCTTC